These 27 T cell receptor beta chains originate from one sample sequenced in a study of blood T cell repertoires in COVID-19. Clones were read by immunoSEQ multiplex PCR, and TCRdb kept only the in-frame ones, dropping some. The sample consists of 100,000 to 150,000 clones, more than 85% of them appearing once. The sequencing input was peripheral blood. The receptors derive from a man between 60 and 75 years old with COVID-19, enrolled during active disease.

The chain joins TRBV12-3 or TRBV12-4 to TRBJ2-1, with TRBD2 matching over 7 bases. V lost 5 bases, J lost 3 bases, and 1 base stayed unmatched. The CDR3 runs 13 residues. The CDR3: CASSASGYNEQFF. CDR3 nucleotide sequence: TGTGCCAGCAGTGCTAGCGGCTACAATGAGCAGTTCTTC.

The CDR3, as DNA: TGTGCCAGCAGCTTAGTACGGGGGATCCAAGAGACCCAGTACTTC. It specifies CASSLVRGIQETQYF. The chain joins TRBV7-2 to TRBJ2-5; possible D gene TRBD2, 6 bases. Trimming cost V 1 base and J 1 base, with 10 bases left between them. Per the germline V gene, CDR1 is SGHTA and CDR2 is FQGNSA. This CDR3 region has 15 residues.

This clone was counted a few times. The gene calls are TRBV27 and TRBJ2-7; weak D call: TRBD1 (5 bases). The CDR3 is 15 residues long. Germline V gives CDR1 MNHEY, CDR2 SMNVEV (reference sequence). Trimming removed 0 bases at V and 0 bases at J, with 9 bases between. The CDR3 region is CASSLSWQGSYEQYF. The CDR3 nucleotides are TGTGCCAGCAGTTTATCCTGGCAGGGCTCCTACGAGCAGTACTTC.

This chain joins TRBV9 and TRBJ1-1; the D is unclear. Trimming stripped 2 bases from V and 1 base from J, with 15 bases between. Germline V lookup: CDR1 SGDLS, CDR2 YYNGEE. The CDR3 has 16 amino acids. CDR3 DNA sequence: TGTGCCAGCAGCGTGACCCCTCGGTCAGGGAACACTGAAGCTTTCTTT. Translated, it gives CASSVTPRSGNTEAFF.

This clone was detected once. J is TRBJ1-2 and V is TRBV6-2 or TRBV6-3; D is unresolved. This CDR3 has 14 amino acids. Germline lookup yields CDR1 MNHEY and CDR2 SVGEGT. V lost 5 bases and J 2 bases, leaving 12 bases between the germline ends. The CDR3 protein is CASSTPRGNYGYTF. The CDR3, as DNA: TGTGCCAGCAGTACCCCGCGCGGGAACTATGGCTACACCTTC.

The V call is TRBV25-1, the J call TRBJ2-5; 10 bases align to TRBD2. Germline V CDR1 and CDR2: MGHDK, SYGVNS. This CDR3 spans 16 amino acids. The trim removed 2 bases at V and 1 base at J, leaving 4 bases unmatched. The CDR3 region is CASSETSGKFQETQYF. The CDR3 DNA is TGTGCCAGCAGTGAAACTAGCGGGAAGTTCCAAGAGACCCAGTACTTC. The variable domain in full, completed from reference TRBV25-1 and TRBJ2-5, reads EADIYQTPRYLVIGTGKKITLECSQTMGHDKMYWYQQDPGMELHLIHYSYGVNSTEKGDLSSESTVSRIRTEHFPLTLESARPSHTSQYLCASSETSGKFQETQYFGPGTRLLVL.

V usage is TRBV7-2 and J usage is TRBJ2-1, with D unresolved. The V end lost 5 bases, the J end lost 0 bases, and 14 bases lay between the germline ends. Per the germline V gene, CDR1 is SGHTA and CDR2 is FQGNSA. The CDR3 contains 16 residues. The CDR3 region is CASSAREASSYNEQFF. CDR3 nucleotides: TGTGCCAGCAGCGCGCGAGAAGCGAGCTCCTACAATGAGCAGTTCTTC.

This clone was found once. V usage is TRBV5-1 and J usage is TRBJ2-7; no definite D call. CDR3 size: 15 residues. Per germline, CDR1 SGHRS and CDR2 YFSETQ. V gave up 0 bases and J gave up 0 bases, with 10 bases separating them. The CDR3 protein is CASSLDPGSSYEQYF. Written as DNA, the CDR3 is TGCGCCAGCAGCTTGGATCCAGGAAGCTCCTACGAGCAGTACTTC.

The CDR3 DNA follows: TGTGCCAGCAGTTACGCCAGGGCTGACCAGCCCCAGCATTTT. Translation gives CASSYARADQPQHF. The V and J genes are TRBV6-6 and TRBJ1-5, with D tentatively TRBD1 (5 bases). This CDR3 has 14 amino acids. Germline V gives CDR1 MNHNY, CDR2 SVGAGI (reference sequence). Trimming took off 2 bases at V and 7 bases at J, with 12 bases between the two ends.

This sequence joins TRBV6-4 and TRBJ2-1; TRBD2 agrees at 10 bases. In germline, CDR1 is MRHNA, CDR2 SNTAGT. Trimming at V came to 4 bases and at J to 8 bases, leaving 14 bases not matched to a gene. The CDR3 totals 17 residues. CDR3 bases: TGTGCCAGCAGTGCTCTAGGGAGCGGGGGGGGCCGCGATGAGCAGTTCTTC. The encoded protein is CASSALGSGGGRDEQFF.

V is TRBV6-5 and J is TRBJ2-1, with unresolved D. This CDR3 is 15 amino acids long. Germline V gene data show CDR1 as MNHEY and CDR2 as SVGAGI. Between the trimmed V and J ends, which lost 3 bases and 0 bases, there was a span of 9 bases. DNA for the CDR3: TGTGCCAGCAGTTATTCTCGGAGCTCCTACAATGAGCAGTTCTTC. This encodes CASSYSRSSYNEQFF.

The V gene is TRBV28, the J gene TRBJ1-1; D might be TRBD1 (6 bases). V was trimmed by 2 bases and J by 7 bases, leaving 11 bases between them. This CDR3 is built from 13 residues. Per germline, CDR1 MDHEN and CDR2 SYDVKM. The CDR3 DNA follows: TGTGCCAGCAGTTTACTTCACAGGGATGAAGCTTTCTTT. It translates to CASSLLHRDEAFF. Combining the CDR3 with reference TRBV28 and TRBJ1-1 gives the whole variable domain DVKVTQSSRYLVKRTGEKVFLECVQDMDHENMFWYRQDPGLGLRLIYFSYDVKMKEKGDIPEGYSVSREKKERFSLILESASTNQTSMYLCASSLLHRDEAFFGQGTRLTVV.

In DNA form, the CDR3 reads TGTGCCAGCAGCACAACCTACGGGGGGCCGGTAGCTTTCTTT. It specifies CASSTTYGGPVAFF. The rearrangement links TRBV5-4 to TRBJ1-1; tentative D call: TRBD1 (6 bases). CDR1 is SGHNT, CDR2 YYREEE, per germline (reference sequence). The ends were cut back, 4 bases at V and 10 bases at J, with 20 bases in the middle. The CDR3 contains 14 residues.

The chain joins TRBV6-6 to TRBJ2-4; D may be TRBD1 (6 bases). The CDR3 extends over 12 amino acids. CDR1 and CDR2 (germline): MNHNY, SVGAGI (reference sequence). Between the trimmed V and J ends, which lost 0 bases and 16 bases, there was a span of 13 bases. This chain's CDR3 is CASSYSIQGGYF. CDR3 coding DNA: TGTGCCAGCAGTTACTCGATACAGGGCGGATACTTC.

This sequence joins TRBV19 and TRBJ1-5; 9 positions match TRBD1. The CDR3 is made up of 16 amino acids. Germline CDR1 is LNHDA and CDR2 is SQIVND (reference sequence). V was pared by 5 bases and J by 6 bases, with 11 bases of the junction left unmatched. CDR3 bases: TGTGCCAGTAGTCCCAGGGGACAGGGAGTTGCTCAGCCCCAGCATTTT. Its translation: CASSPRGQGVAQPQHF.

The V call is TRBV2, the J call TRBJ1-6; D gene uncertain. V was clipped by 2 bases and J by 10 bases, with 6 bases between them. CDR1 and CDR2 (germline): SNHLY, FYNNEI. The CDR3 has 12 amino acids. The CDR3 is CASSEWESPLHF. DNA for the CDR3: TGTGCCAGCAGTGAATGGGAGTCACCCCTCCACTTT.

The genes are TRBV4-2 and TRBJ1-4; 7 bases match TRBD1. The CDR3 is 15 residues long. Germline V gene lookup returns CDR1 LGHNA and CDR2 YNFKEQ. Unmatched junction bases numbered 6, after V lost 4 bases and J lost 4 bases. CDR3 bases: TGTGCCAGCAGCCGTCCAGGGGGGAATAATGAAAAACTGTTTTTT. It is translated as CASSRPGGNNEKLFF.

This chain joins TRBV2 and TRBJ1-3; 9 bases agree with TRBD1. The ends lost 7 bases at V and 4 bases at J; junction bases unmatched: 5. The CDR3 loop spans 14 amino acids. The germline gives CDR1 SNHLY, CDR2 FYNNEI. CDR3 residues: CASTVTGGGNTIYF. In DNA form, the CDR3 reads TGTGCCAGCACTGTTACAGGGGGCGGAAACACCATATATTTT.

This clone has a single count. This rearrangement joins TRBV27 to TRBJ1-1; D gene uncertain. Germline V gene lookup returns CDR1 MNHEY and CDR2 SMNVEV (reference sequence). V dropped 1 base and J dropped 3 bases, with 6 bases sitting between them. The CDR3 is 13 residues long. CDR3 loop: CASSLWLDTEAFF. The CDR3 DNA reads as TGTGCCAGCAGTTTATGGCTGGACACTGAAGCTTTCTTT.

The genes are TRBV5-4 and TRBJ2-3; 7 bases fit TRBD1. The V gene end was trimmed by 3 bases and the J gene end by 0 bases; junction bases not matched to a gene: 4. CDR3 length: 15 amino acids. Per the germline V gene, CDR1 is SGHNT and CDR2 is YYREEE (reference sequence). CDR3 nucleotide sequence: TGTGCCAGCAGCTCCTGGACAGGTAGCACAGATACGCAGTATTTT. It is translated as CASSSWTGSTDTQYF.

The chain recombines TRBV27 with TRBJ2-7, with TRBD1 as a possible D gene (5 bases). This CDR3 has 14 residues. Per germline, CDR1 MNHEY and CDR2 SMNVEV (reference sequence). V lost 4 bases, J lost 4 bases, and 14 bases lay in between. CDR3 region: CASSSYTDRYEQYF. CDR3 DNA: TGTGCCAGCAGTTCTTATACTGACAGATACGAGCAGTACTTC.

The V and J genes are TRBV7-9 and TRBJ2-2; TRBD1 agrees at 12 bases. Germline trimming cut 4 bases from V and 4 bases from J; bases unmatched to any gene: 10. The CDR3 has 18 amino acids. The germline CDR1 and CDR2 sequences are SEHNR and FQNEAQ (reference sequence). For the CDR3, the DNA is TGTGCCAGCAGCTCAGACCGGGACAGGGGGCGGGTCACCGGGGAGCTGTTTTTT. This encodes CASSSDRDRGRVTGELFF. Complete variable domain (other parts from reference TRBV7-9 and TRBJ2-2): DTGVSQNPRHKITKRGQNVTFRCDPISEHNRLYWYRQTLGQGPEFLTYFQNEAQLEKSRLLSDRFSAERPKGSFSTLEIQRTEQGDSAMYLCASSSDRDRGRVTGELFFGEGSRLTVL.

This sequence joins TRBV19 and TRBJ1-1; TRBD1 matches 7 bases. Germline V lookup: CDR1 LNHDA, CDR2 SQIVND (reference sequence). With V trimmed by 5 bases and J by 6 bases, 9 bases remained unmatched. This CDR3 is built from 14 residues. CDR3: CASSVRGRRAEAFF. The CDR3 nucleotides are TGTGCCAGTAGTGTAAGGGGGCGGAGGGCTGAAGCTTTCTTT.

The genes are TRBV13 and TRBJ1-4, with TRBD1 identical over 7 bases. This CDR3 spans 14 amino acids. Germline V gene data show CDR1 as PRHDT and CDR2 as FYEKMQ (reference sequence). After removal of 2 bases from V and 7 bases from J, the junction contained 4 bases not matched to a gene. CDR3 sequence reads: CASSLIGGGEKLFF. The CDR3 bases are TGTGCCAGCAGCTTAATAGGGGGCGGTGAAAAACTGTTTTTT.

The CDR3 spells CASSFGQGNTEAFF. In nucleotides, the CDR3 is TGTGCCAGCAGCTTTGGACAGGGGAACACTGAAGCTTTCTTT. The chain recombines TRBV7-8 with TRBJ1-1, with 8 bases aligning to TRBD1. V was pared by 3 bases and J by 1 base, with 1 base of the junction left unmatched. The CDR3 spans 14 residues. CDR1 SGHVS and CDR2 FQNEAQ come from the germline V gene.

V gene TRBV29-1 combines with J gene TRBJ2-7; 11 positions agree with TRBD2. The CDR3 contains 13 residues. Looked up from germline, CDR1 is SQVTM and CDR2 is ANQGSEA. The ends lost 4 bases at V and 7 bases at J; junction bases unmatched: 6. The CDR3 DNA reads TGCAGCGTTGGAACTAGCGGGGGCTTGGAGCAGTACTTC. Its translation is CSVGTSGGLEQYF.

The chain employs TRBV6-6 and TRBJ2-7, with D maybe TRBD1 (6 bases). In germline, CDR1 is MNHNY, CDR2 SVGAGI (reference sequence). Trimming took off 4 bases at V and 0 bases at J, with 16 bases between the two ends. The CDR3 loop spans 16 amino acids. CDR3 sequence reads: CASSFTSGTNSYEQYF. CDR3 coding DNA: TGTGCCAGCAGTTTTACGTCCGGGACAAACTCCTACGAGCAGTACTTC.